A single sample is the source of the 32 T cell receptor beta chains below, sequenced in a study of OX40 agonist ivuxolimab in advanced cancers. Profiled with immunoSEQ multiplex PCR; TCRdb holds only in-frame clones, not every one. The top ten clones hold roughly 1% of a sample with 67,000 or so clones, roughly nine tenths of them seen once. The sequencing used CD4+ or CD8+ T cells sorted from blood, collected in a trial of the OX40 agonist ivuxolimab. The receptors shown here come from an adult with an advanced solid tumor such as melanoma, head and neck, liver or kidney cancer.

This chain joins TRBV28 and TRBJ2-5; D assignment may be TRBD1 or TRBD2 (5 bases each). Trimming shortened V by 2 bases and J by 0 bases, and 13 bases separated the two germline ends. From germline, CDR1 is MDHEN and CDR2 SYDVKM. The CDR3 loop spans 16 amino acids. The CDR3 loop reads CASSLEQGGYQETQYF. CDR3 in DNA: TGTGCCAGCAGTTTAGAGCAGGGCGGGTACCAAGAGACCCAGTACTTC. The full variable domain, completed using reference TRBV28 and TRBJ2-5, is DVKVTQSSRYLVKRTGEKVFLECVQDMDHENMFWYRQDPGLGLRLIYFSYDVKMKEKGDIPEGYSVSREKKERFSLILESASTNQTSMYLCASSLEQGGYQETQYFGPGTRLLVL.

The chain carries TRBV2 and TRBJ1-1; 7 bases are shared with TRBD1. V was pared by 6 bases and J by 4 bases, with 17 bases of the junction left unmatched. CDR3 size: 17 residues. Germline V gene sequence: CDR1 SNHLY, CDR2 FYNNEI. This CDR3 reads CASRRQGISASSTEAFF. CDR3 sequence (DNA): TGTGCCAGCAGGAGACAGGGAATTTCCGCTTCCTCCACTGAAGCTTTCTTT.

The rearrangement links TRBV18 to TRBJ2-5; the match to TRBD1 covers 12 bases. Germline-derived CDR1 and CDR2 are KGHSH and LQKENI. The CDR3 loop spans 15 amino acids. V trimming: 3 bases; J trimming: 4 bases; junction bases outside the gene matches: 3. The CDR3 nucleotides read TGTGCCAGCTCACCTGGGACAGGGGGCCGAGAGACCCAGTACTTC. This encodes CASSPGTGGRETQYF.

This clone was counted once. This chain connects TRBV6-5 to TRBJ2-2; D may correspond to TRBD1 or TRBD2 (6 bases each). Trimming pared 6 bases from V and 4 bases from J, leaving 15 bases between. This CDR3 has 15 amino acids. The germline CDR1 and CDR2 sequences are MNHEY and SVGAGI. The chain's CDR3 is CASRIRTGATGELFF. CDR3 bases: TGTGCCAGCAGGATAAGGACGGGGGCCACCGGGGAGCTGTTTTTT.

The rearrangement links TRBV5-1 to TRBJ1-3; D remains unclear. V dropped 0 bases and J dropped 2 bases, with 9 bases sitting between them. The length of the CDR3 is 15 residues. From germline, CDR1 is SGHRS and CDR2 YFSETQ. Here the CDR3 reads CASSLDRSAGNTIYF. The CDR3 DNA is TGCGCCAGCAGCTTGGACAGATCCGCTGGAAACACCATATATTTT.

In DNA, the CDR3 is TGCGCCAGCAGCGCCGTCCGGGCCAACTCCTACGAGCAGTACTTC. Residues: CASSAVRANSYEQYF. This rearrangement joins TRBV5-1 to TRBJ2-7; unclear D gene. This CDR3 has 15 residues. Germline V gene sequence: CDR1 SGHRS, CDR2 YFSETQ. V was clipped by 4 bases and J by 0 bases, with 14 bases between them.

This chain links TRBV28 with TRBJ1-2, with 10 bases aligning to TRBD1. This CDR3 has 17 residues. After removal of 6 bases from V and 5 bases from J, the junction contained 15 bases not matched to a gene. Germline CDR1 MDHEN, CDR2 SYDVKM. The CDR3 nucleotides read TGTGCCAGCAGGGTAACGGGACAGGGGCCCCCTGGGTATGGCTACACCTTC. Translation gives CASRVTGQGPPGYGYTF.

This sequence joins TRBV6-5 and TRBJ2-7, with 7 bases matching TRBD1. V was pared by 2 bases and J by 6 bases, with 1 base of the junction left unmatched. CDR3 length: 12 amino acids. The germline gives CDR1 MNHEY, CDR2 SVGAGI. The CDR3 spells CASSYRGLEQYF. The CDR3 coding sequence is TGTGCCAGCAGTTACAGGGGGCTCGAGCAGTACTTC.

This chain uses TRBV5-1 with TRBJ2-2; TRBD2 matches at 10 bases. CDR1 SGHRS and CDR2 YFSETQ come from the germline V gene. The CDR3 is 17 residues long. With V trimmed by 3 bases and J by 7 bases, 12 bases remained unmatched. The CDR3 DNA is TGCGCCAGCAGCTCCCAACCAGCGGGGGGGATCTACGGGGAGCTGTTTTTT. Its protein product is CASSSQPAGGIYGELFF.

The chain couples TRBV28 to TRBJ2-7, with 8 bases identical to TRBD1. V gave up 5 bases and J gave up 5 bases; unmatched junction bases: 8. CDR1 is MDHEN, CDR2 SYDVKM, per germline. The CDR3 is 14 amino acids. The CDR3 here is CASSDGQGSHEQYF. The CDR3 DNA reads TGTGCCAGCAGTGACGGACAGGGCAGCCACGAGCAGTACTTC. Complete variable domain (other parts from reference TRBV28 and TRBJ2-7): DVKVTQSSRYLVKRTGEKVFLECVQDMDHENMFWYRQDPGLGLRLIYFSYDVKMKEKGDIPEGYSVSREKKERFSLILESASTNQTSMYLCASSDGQGSHEQYFGPGTRLTVT.

The chain uses TRBV5-4 and TRBJ2-3; unclear D gene. Trimming stripped 2 bases from V and 4 bases from J, with 5 bases between. The CDR3 is 12 amino acids. CDR1 and CDR2 (germline): SGHNT, YYREEE (reference sequence). This CDR3 reads CASSFFSDTQYF. The CDR3 coding sequence is TGTGCCAGCAGCTTTTTCTCAGATACGCAGTATTTT. Variable domain in full (rest from reference TRBV5-4 and TRBJ2-3): ETGVTQSPTHLIKTRGQQVTLRCSSQSGHNTVSWYQQALGQGPQFIFQYYREEENGRGNFPPRFSGLQFPNYSSELNVNALELDDSALYLCASSFFSDTQYFGPGTRLTVL.

The chain has TRBV19 and TRBJ1-2; D is uncertain. Germline V gene lookup returns CDR1 LNHDA and CDR2 SQIVND (reference sequence). The CDR3 sequence is 13 residues long. Trimming took off 10 bases at V and 0 bases at J, with 12 bases between the two ends. The CDR3 bases are TGTGCCACTTCGACACGGACTAACTATGGCTACACCTTC. Amino acids: CATSTRTNYGYTF.

The V and J genes are TRBV25-1 and TRBJ2-2; D perhaps matches TRBD1 (6 bases). This CDR3 region has 15 residues. Trimming cost V 5 bases and J 2 bases, with 12 bases left between them. Germline values: CDR1 MGHDK, CDR2 SYGVNS. CDR3: CASSSTGENTGELFF. CDR3 nucleotide sequence: TGTGCCAGCAGTTCGACAGGCGAAAACACCGGGGAGCTGTTTTTT. Supplemented by reference TRBV25-1 and TRBJ2-2, the full variable domain reads EADIYQTPRYLVIGTGKKITLECSQTMGHDKMYWYQQDPGMELHLIHYSYGVNSTEKGDLSSESTVSRIRTEHFPLTLESARPSHTSQYLCASSSTGENTGELFFGEGSRLTVL.

The chain joins TRBV6-1 to TRBJ1-2, with 7 bases identical to TRBD1. V lost 4 bases to trimming and J lost 5 bases; unmatched junction nucleotides: 4. Germline CDR1 MNHNS, CDR2 SASEGT. The CDR3 is made up of 13 amino acids. The CDR3 loop is CASSGTGDYGYTF. The CDR3 nucleotides are TGTGCCAGCAGTGGGACAGGTGATTATGGCTACACCTTC.

Here the CDR3 DNA reads TGTGCCAGCAGCCCTACCTGGGGACAGGCTAATGAGCAGTTCTTC. Residues: CASSPTWGQANEQFF. The genes are TRBV5-4 and TRBJ2-1, with 8 bases aligning to TRBD1. J was trimmed by 7 bases and V by 4 bases; bases with no gene match: 10. This CDR3 is built from 15 residues. Germline V gene sequence: CDR1 SGHNT, CDR2 YYREEE (reference sequence).

The chain recombines TRBV27 with TRBJ1-2, with TRBD1 as a possible D gene (5 bases). Germline CDR1 is MNHEY and CDR2 is SMNVEV (reference sequence). V lost 3 bases to trimming and J lost 7 bases, with 15 bases between them. This CDR3 region has 14 residues. CDR3 residues: CASSLRGTTGGYTF. CDR3 coding DNA: TGTGCCAGCAGTTTGAGGGGAACTACGGGTGGCTACACCTTC.

The chain joins TRBV2 to TRBJ2-3; D is perhaps TRBD2 (7 bases). Germline V gene data show CDR1 as SNHLY and CDR2 as FYNNEI. The CDR3 length is 15 residues. The germline V and J ends were trimmed by 6 bases and 2 bases, with 15 bases remaining between them. In DNA form, the CDR3 reads TGTGCCAGCAGCGAAAGGGGGGGGGACACAGATACGCAGTATTTT. This translates into CASSERGGDTDTQYF.

V and J are TRBV30 and TRBJ1-2; TRBD1 is a possible D gene (5 bases). The CDR3 is 15 residues long. Germline values: CDR1 GTSNPN, CDR2 SVGIG (reference sequence). The ends were cut back, 5 bases at V and 7 bases at J, with 23 bases in the middle. The DNA of the CDR3 is TGTGCCTGGGGGCCCCCGTGGGGGGAGAGGAGTGGCTACACCTTC. Its translation: CAWGPPWGERSGYTF.

The CDR3 loop is CASMLRDRGTDTQYF. CDR3 bases: TGTGCCAGCATGCTAAGGGATCGCGGCACAGATACGCAGTATTTT. The chain is built from TRBV5-4 and TRBJ2-3; D gene unclear. CDR1 and CDR2 (germline): SGHNT, YYREEE (reference sequence). The CDR3 totals 15 residues. V was shortened by 6 bases and J by 1 base, with 15 bases between the two germline ends.

The V and J genes are TRBV18 and TRBJ1-1; D is ambiguous. The ends were cut back, 3 bases at V and 0 bases at J, with 8 bases in the middle. In germline, CDR1 is KGHSH, CDR2 LQKENI. The CDR3 contains 14 residues. CDR3 sequence: CASSPLELNTEAFF. The CDR3 DNA reads as TGTGCCAGCTCACCTCTTGAGTTGAACACTGAAGCTTTCTTT.

Judged by abundance, this clone is medium-sized. This sequence joins TRBV6-1 and TRBJ1-4; no reliable D call. This CDR3 region has 14 residues. With 2 bases removed from V and 8 bases from J, the gap between germline ends came to 12 bases. Germline V gene data show CDR1 as MNHNS and CDR2 as SASEGT. The CDR3 reads CASSESSSNEKLFF. The CDR3 region has the DNA TGTGCCAGCAGTGAAAGTTCGTCGAACGAAAAACTGTTTTTT.

V gene TRBV5-1 combines with J gene TRBJ2-6; 7 nucleotides match TRBD1. Germline loops: CDR1 SGHRS, CDR2 YFSETQ. V was clipped by 2 bases and J by 0 bases; unmatched bases: 5. The CDR3 contains 17 residues. CDR3 nucleotides: TGCGCCAGCAGCTTCCCAGGGGGAGCCTCTGGGGCCAACGTCCTGACTTTC. Translated, it gives CASSFPGGASGANVLTF.

The chain links TRBV7-2 to TRBJ1-2, with unresolved D. This CDR3 is 19 amino acids long. The V gene lost 3 bases and the J gene lost 0 bases, with 23 bases spanning the gap. From germline, CDR1 is SGHTA and CDR2 FQGNSA. CDR3 sequence reads: CASSFLRSWQETTNYGYTF. The CDR3 DNA reads TGTGCCAGCAGCTTCCTAAGATCATGGCAAGAGACGACTAACTATGGCTACACCTTC. Together with reference TRBV7-2 and TRBJ1-2, the CDR3 gives the full variable domain: GAGVSQSPSNKVTEKGKDVELRCDPISGHTALYWYRQSLGQGLEFLIYFQGNSAPDKSGLPSDRFSAERTGGSVSTLTIQRTQQEDSAVYLCASSFLRSWQETTNYGYTFGSGTRLTVV.

The chain employs TRBV28 and TRBJ1-2, with TRBD1 matching 8 bases. The V segment lost 5 bases and the J segment 7 bases; nucleotides outside the gene matches: 12. The CDR3 sequence is 15 residues long. CDR1 is MDHEN, CDR2 SYDVKM, per germline. The DNA of the CDR3 is TGTGCCAGCAGTGCTATCTCCGGGACAGGTCTTGGCTACACCTTC. Translating it yields CASSAISGTGLGYTF.

The chain is built from TRBV19 and TRBJ1-4; no definite D call. The CDR3 has 12 amino acids. Trimming left V 8 bases short and J 4 bases short, with 8 bases between. Germline CDR1 LNHDA, CDR2 SQIVND (reference sequence). The CDR3 nucleotides read TGTGCCAGTTCGCAGGATAATGAAAAACTGTTTTTT. Translation: CASSQDNEKLFF.

This chain links TRBV2 with TRBJ2-1; D is possibly TRBD2 (6 bases). CDR3 length equals 14 residues. V was trimmed by 10 bases and J by 0 bases, leaving 13 bases between them. CDR1 is SNHLY and CDR2 is FYNNEI in the germline V gene. For the CDR3, the DNA is TGTGCCAACCGCCCGACTAGCTCCTACAATGAGCAGTTCTTC. Translation: CANRPTSSYNEQFF.

V and J are TRBV28 and TRBJ1-2; D unresolved. The CDR3 is made up of 13 amino acids. V lost 3 bases to trimming and J lost 2 bases, with 7 bases between them. CDR1 is MDHEN and CDR2 is SYDVKM in the germline V gene. CDR3 sequence: CASSFGGNYGYTF. CDR3 sequence (DNA): TGTGCCAGCAGTTTCGGAGGAAACTATGGCTACACCTTC.

This clone was seen only a few times. The V and J genes are TRBV10-1 and TRBJ2-7; D remains unclear. Trimming shortened V by 6 bases and J by 4 bases, and 10 bases separated the two germline ends. CDR1 WNHNN and CDR2 SYGVQD come from the germline V gene (reference sequence). CDR3 length: 12 residues. The CDR3 sequence is CASSPHEYEQYF. As DNA, the CDR3 is TGCGCCAGCAGCCCGCACGAGTACGAGCAGTACTTC.

J is TRBJ1-2 and V is TRBV4-2; D is uncertain. The V and J ends lost 0 bases and 4 bases respectively, with 15 bases between them. Germline loops: CDR1 LGHNA, CDR2 YNFKEQ. CDR3 length equals 16 residues. CDR3 DNA sequence: TGTGCCAGCAGCCAAGATCCAGAGTTTAGTCCCTATGGCTACACCTTC. Translating gives CASSQDPEFSPYGYTF.

The V call is TRBV5-6, the J call TRBJ1-1; 8 bases align to TRBD1. Unmatched junction bases numbered 12, after V lost 5 bases and J lost 0 bases. Germline-derived CDR1 and CDR2 are SGHDT and YYEEEE. This CDR3 is built from 17 residues. The DNA for the CDR3 is TGTGCCAGCAGATGGGCGGCGACAGGGGCGGTGAACACTGAAGCTTTCTTT. This sequence encodes CASRWAATGAVNTEAFF.

The V call is TRBV4-1, the J call TRBJ2-1, with TRBD2 matching over 13 bases. The junction had 8 bases not matched to a gene; V was cut back by 0 bases and J by 0 bases. Germline V gives CDR1 MGHRA, CDR2 YSYEKL. The CDR3 loop spans 20 amino acids. The CDR3 DNA reads as TGCGCCAGCAGCCAAGAAAGGGGGACTAGCGGGGCGAGCTCCTACAATGAGCAGTTCTTC. This gives the protein CASSQERGTSGASSYNEQFF.

The chain uses TRBV2 and TRBJ2-7; D possibly matches TRBD1 or TRBD2 (5 bases each). Germline loops: CDR1 SNHLY, CDR2 FYNNEI. The CDR3 covers 13 residues. Trimming stripped 1 base from V and 2 bases from J, with 6 bases between. CDR3 DNA sequence: TGTGCCAGCAGTGAAGAGGGACCCTACGAGCAGTACTTC. It translates to CASSEEGPYEQYF. Together with reference TRBV2 and TRBJ2-7, the CDR3 gives the full variable domain: EPEVTQTPSHQVTQMGQEVILRCVPISNHLYFYWYRQILGQKVEFLVSFYNNEISEKSEIFDDQFSVERPDGSNFTLKIRSTKLEDSAMYFCASSEEGPYEQYFGPGTRLTVT.